The rows below give T cell receptor beta chains drawn from one sample of a study of T-cell memory formation after mild COVID-19. TCRdb called the 5' RACE reads again in MiXCR, with one record for every CDR3 protein. The table has 200,000 to 300,000 distinct CDR3 sequences, roughly 9.4% seen once. The material sequenced was PBMCs or a T cell subset sorted from them (not recorded which). These receptors all stem from a man aged 18-30 years who had mild COVID-19 (a few samples of this study predate the infection). Cell type and time point are not known. The CDR3 runs from the conserved cysteine through the conserved F or W. The order of the fields is clone size, D gene, V gene, J gene, CDR3 protein, CDR3 DNA. The D gene is left open where the match is weak. A clone size is listed for some rows: how often the clone was seen (once, few, many), or a class if it is expanded.

clone_size: -
d_call: -
v_call: TRBV7-2
j_call: TRBJ2-1
cdr3_aa: CASSLAMNEQFF
cdr3_nt: TGTGCCAGCAGCTTAGCCATGAATGAGCAGTTCTTC

clone_size: -
d_call: TRBD1
v_call: TRBV4-3
j_call: TRBJ2-7
cdr3_aa: CASSVDRAAYEQYF
cdr3_nt: TGCGCCAGCAGCGTAGACAGGGCCGCCTACGAGCAGTACTTC

clone_size: few
d_call: -
v_call: TRBV2
j_call: TRBJ2-1
cdr3_aa: CASSEAWGGEQFF
cdr3_nt: TGTGCCAGCAGTGAAGCTTGGGGAGGTGAGCAGTTCTTC

clone_size: few
d_call: TRBD2
v_call: TRBV7-9
j_call: TRBJ2-1
cdr3_aa: CASSTTGLAIPNEQFF
cdr3_nt: TGTGCCAGCAGCACAACGGGACTAGCTATTCCCAATGAGCAGTTCTTC

clone_size: -
d_call: -
v_call: TRBV4-3
j_call: TRBJ1-1
cdr3_aa: CASSQIGGVRTEAFF
cdr3_nt: TGCGCCAGCAGCCAAATAGGGGGGGTACGGACTGAAGCTTTCTTT

clone_size: few
d_call: -
v_call: TRBV9
j_call: TRBJ2-3
cdr3_aa: CASSVAGSTDTQYF
cdr3_nt: TGTGCCAGCAGCGTAGCGGGCAGCACAGATACGCAGTATTTT

clone_size: -
d_call: TRBD1
v_call: TRBV28
j_call: TRBJ1-1
cdr3_aa: CASRPDREQAFF
cdr3_nt: TGTGCCAGCAGACCCGACAGGGAACAGGCTTTCTTT

clone_size: many
d_call: TRBD2
v_call: TRBV5-1
j_call: TRBJ2-3
cdr3_aa: CASSLLGGGADTQYF
cdr3_nt: TGCGCCAGCAGCCTACTTGGCGGGGGGGCAGATACGCAGTATTTT

clone_size: -
d_call: -
v_call: TRBV6-5
j_call: TRBJ2-3
cdr3_aa: CASSYSSATDTQYF
cdr3_nt: TGTGCCAGCAGTTATTCGTCCGCCACAGATACGCAGTATTTT

clone_size: -
d_call: -
v_call: TRBV5-1
j_call: TRBJ2-2
cdr3_aa: CASSSTNTGELFF
cdr3_nt: TGCGCCAGCAGCTCAACGAACACCGGGGAGCTGTTTTTT

clone_size: few
d_call: -
v_call: TRBV7-2
j_call: TRBJ2-1
cdr3_aa: CASSVVGGSYNEQFF
cdr3_nt: TGTGCCAGCAGCGTGGTAGGGGGCTCCTACAATGAGCAGTTCTTC

clone_size: few
d_call: TRBD1
v_call: TRBV9
j_call: TRBJ1-6
cdr3_aa: CASSVDGQGNSPLHF
cdr3_nt: TGTGCCAGCAGCGTAGATGGACAGGGAAATTCACCCCTCCACTTT

clone_size: -
d_call: TRBD1
v_call: TRBV27
j_call: TRBJ1-5
cdr3_aa: CASSLLGGGNQPQHF
cdr3_nt: TGTGCCAGCAGTTTATTAGGGGGCGGCAATCAGCCCCAGCATTTT

clone_size: few
d_call: -
v_call: TRBV12-3/TRBV12-4
j_call: TRBJ1-2
cdr3_aa: CATGTNYGYTF
cdr3_nt: TGTGCCACCGGTACTAACTATGGCTACACCTTC

clone_size: few
d_call: -
v_call: TRBV6-5
j_call: TRBJ2-1
cdr3_aa: CASSYTVGNEQFF
cdr3_nt: TGTGCCAGCAGTTACACCGTGGGAAATGAGCAGTTCTTC

clone_size: many
d_call: -
v_call: TRBV20-1
j_call: TRBJ1-2
cdr3_aa: CSARDLTEYGYTF
cdr3_nt: TGCAGTGCTAGAGATCTAACAGAATATGGCTACACCTTC

clone_size: -
d_call: -
v_call: TRBV7-3
j_call: TRBJ1-1
cdr3_aa: CASSPSGTNTEAFF
cdr3_nt: TGTGCCAGCAGCCCCTCCGGGACGAACACTGAAGCTTTCTTT

clone_size: -
d_call: TRBD1
v_call: TRBV11-2
j_call: TRBJ1-2
cdr3_aa: CASSPGGVGYGYTF
cdr3_nt: TGTGCCAGCAGCCCAGGGGGAGTGGGCTATGGCTACACCTTC

clone_size: few
d_call: -
v_call: TRBV12-3/TRBV12-4
j_call: TRBJ2-7
cdr3_aa: CASSPFGPGYEQYF
cdr3_nt: TGTGCCAGCAGTCCCTTCGGACCCGGCTACGAGCAGTACTTC

clone_size: many
d_call: -
v_call: TRBV4-1
j_call: TRBJ2-3
cdr3_aa: CASSQETSPSTDTQYF
cdr3_nt: TGCGCCAGCAGCCAAGAAACTAGCCCAAGCACAGATACGCAGTATTTT